The present TCR beta chain was sequenced within a study of identical twins. Whole-study results and caveats: Cross-sectional statistics, not tracking of the same donors, supported the conclusions.

TCRdb reanalysed the 5' RACE reads using MiXCR and keeps one entry per CDR3 protein. The table shows 600,000 to 800,000 distinct CDR3 sequences, with 20% to 25% occurring only once. From germline, CDR1 is SGDLS and CDR2 YYNGEE. This CDR3 has 16 residues. The germline V and J ends were trimmed by 0 bases and 3 bases, with 15 bases remaining between them. Note on this clonotype: Its antigen is still unknown.

The same data also went into a second study, on T cells expressing NK-cell markers.

This receptor was taken from a woman aged 18-30 years in good health. Sequences were obtained from PBMCs. The J gene is TRBJ1-2, the V gene TRBV9, with D perhaps TRBD1 (6 bases). Written as DNA, the CDR3 is TGTGCCAGCAGCGTAGGCTTGACAGGCAGGTACTATGGCTACACCTTC. The encoded protein is CASSVGLTGRYYGYTF. Complete variable domain (other parts from reference TRBV9 and TRBJ1-2): DSGVTQTPKHLITATGQRVTLRCSPRSGDLSVYWYQQSLDQGLQFLIQYYNGEERAKGNILERFSAQQFPDLHSELNLSSLELGDSALYFCASSVGLTGRYYGYTFGSGTRLTVV.